A single sample gave rise to the 23 T cell receptor delta chains below, sequenced in a study of human gamma delta and Vdelta1 T cells. TCRdb re-processed the PCR reads via CATT. The sample lists about 13,000 delta-chain clones, 40% to 60% occurring once. No antigen has been assigned to these receptors. Sequencing was done on a sample of Vdelta1 gamma-delta T cells from blood grown in culture (DOT cells). The receptors were sampled from a human donor in good health.

The gene calls are TRAV29/DV5 and TRDJ1, with a possible D match to TRDD3 (6 bases). The CDR3 is 15 amino acids. CDR1 NSMFDY and CDR2 ISSIKDK come from the germline V gene. V lost 4 bases and J 8 bases, leaving 24 bases between the germline ends. The CDR3 DNA is TGTGCAGCAGAGCAACGGAGGGGGGACCCGGTAAAACTCATCTTT. This translates into CAAEQRRGDPVKLIF.

The chain combines TRDV1 with TRDJ3; 12 positions match TRDD3. Germline CDR1 reads TSWWSYY; CDR2 reads QGS. The CDR3 runs to 21 residues. The V gene end was trimmed by 6 bases and the J gene end by 4 bases; junction bases not matched to a gene: 16. The CDR3 DNA reads TGTGCTCTTGGCGGCGGGACCTACCTGGGGGATACGCAGTGGGACACCCGACAGATGTTTTTC. Encoded protein: CALGGGTYLGDTQWDTRQMFF.

The sample holds a few counts of this clone. The chain is built from TRDV1 and TRDJ1; D may correspond to TRDD2 or TRDD3 (6 bases each). Germline V gene sequence: CDR1 TSWWSYY, CDR2 QGS. The germline V and J ends were trimmed by 9 bases and 0 bases, with 35 bases remaining between them. The CDR3 contains 21 residues. CDR3 bases: TGTGCTCTCGCTCAACTTCCTTTACTTAAGAGGGGGGAACCGTACACCGATAAACTCATCTTT. This encodes CALAQLPLLKRGEPYTDKLIF.

This clone was observed a few times. The chain has TRDV1 and TRDJ1; 7 bases align to TRDD3. The germline gives CDR1 TSWWSYY, CDR2 QGS. The CDR3 has 23 residues. V shed 0 bases and J 2 bases; nucleotides not matched to a gene: 27. The CDR3 DNA is TGTGCTCTTGGGGAACTTCCCCTACCACTATCTACTGGGGTCGGTGCCGTGACCGATAAACTCATCTTT. Residues: CALGELPLPLSTGVGAVTDKLIF.

The rearrangement joins TRDV1 to TRDJ1, with 12 bases matching TRDD3. The CDR3 length is 18 residues. V shed 5 bases, J shed 2 bases, and the junction held 12 bases outside the gene matches. Germline CDR1 reads TSWWSYY; CDR2 reads QGS. CDR3 in amino acids: CALGPFLLLGDTTDKLIF. The CDR3 DNA follows: TGTGCTCTTGGGCCTTTCCTGCTACTGGGGGATACAACCGATAAACTCATCTTT.

The chain has TRDV1 and TRDJ1; 8 bases are a match to TRDD3. CDR1 and CDR2 (germline): TSWWSYY, QGS. The length of the CDR3 is 21 residues. J lost 0 bases, V lost 0 bases, and 18 bases had no gene match. The CDR3 DNA reads TGTGCTCTTGGGGAACTTCGGGCGGGGAGGAATACTGGGGGTTACACCGATAAACTCATCTTT. It yields the protein CALGELRAGRNTGGYTDKLIF.

The V and J genes are TRDV1 and TRDJ1; 8 positions match TRDD2. The CDR3 runs 16 residues. CDR1 is TSWWSYY, CDR2 QGS, per germline. V shed 3 bases, J shed 4 bases, and the junction held 10 bases outside the gene matches. CDR3 protein: CALGECLHLPNDKLIF. In DNA, the CDR3 is TGTGCTCTTGGGGAGTGCCTACACCTTCCTAACGATAAACTCATCTTT.

The V gene is TRDV1, the J gene TRDJ1; D gene unclear. With 2 bases removed from V and 0 bases from J, the gap between germline ends came to 34 bases. Germline values: CDR1 TSWWSYY, CDR2 QGS. The CDR3 covers 23 residues. CDR3 sequence reads: CALGEFIPTQGPTFTGYTDKLIF. The CDR3 DNA follows: TGTGCTCTTGGGGAATTCATTCCCACTCAAGGGCCCACTTTCACCGGGTACACCGATAAACTCATCTTT.

The rearrangement joins TRDV1 to TRDJ1, with 10 bases matching TRDD3. The CDR3 runs to 22 residues. Per germline, CDR1 TSWWSYY and CDR2 QGS. With 1 base clipped from V and 1 base from J, the junction kept 21 bases outside the gene matches. CDR3 DNA: TGTGCTCTTGGGGAACGAGTACCTACGAACTTACTGGGGGATCCTCCCACCGATAAACTCATCTTT. As protein: CALGERVPTNLLGDPPTDKLIF.

The chain carries TRDV1 and TRDJ1; TRDD3 matches at 8 bases. V shed 4 bases and J 6 bases; nucleotides not matched to a gene: 31. The CDR3 length is 22 residues. From germline, CDR1 is TSWWSYY and CDR2 QGS. The CDR3 protein is CALGGPSATRRGWGMAYYKLIF. CDR3 bases: TGTGCTCTTGGGGGCCCCTCCGCTACGAGACGGGGATGGGGGATGGCATATTATAAACTCATCTTT.

This clone showed up just a few times. V is TRDV1 and J is TRDJ1, with 11 positions matching TRDD3. The CDR3 length is 17 residues. V dropped 8 bases and J dropped 3; count of bases not matched to a gene: 14. Germline V gene lookup returns CDR1 TSWWSYY and CDR2 QGS. CDR3: CALSRYGGYEGSDKLIF. Written as DNA, the CDR3 is TGTGCTCTTAGTAGGTATGGGGGATACGAGGGATCCGATAAACTCATCTTT.

A few counts support this clone. The V gene is TRDV1, the J gene TRDJ1; D might be TRDD3 (5 bases). Trimming stripped 1 base from V and 6 bases from J, with 15 bases between. Germline V gene lookup returns CDR1 TSWWSYY and CDR2 QGS. This CDR3 spans 15 amino acids. The CDR3 loop is CALGERAIGVHKLIF. The CDR3 region has the DNA TGTGCTCTTGGGGAACGGGCGATTGGGGTCCATAAACTCATCTTT.

The rearrangement joins TRDV1 to TRDJ1, with 11 bases that match TRDD3. This CDR3 has 24 residues. Germline values: CDR1 TSWWSYY, CDR2 QGS. Unmatched junction bases numbered 26, after V lost 0 bases and J lost 2 bases. The CDR3 nucleotides are TGTGCTCTTGGGGAACTTGGCAGGGGTACAAAACTGGGGGATATGGGGGGAAAGACCGATAAACTCATCTTT. Its protein product is CALGELGRGTKLGDMGGKTDKLIF.

The chain combines TRDV1 with TRDJ1, with 10 bases fitting TRDD3. The ends lost 2 bases at V and 5 bases at J; junction bases unmatched: 14. The germline gives CDR1 TSWWSYY, CDR2 QGS. The CDR3 extends over 18 amino acids. CDR3 in amino acids: CALGETAGWGISTDKLIF. The CDR3 DNA follows: TGTGCTCTTGGGGAAACCGCGGGCTGGGGGATAAGTACGGATAAACTCATCTTT.

The gene calls are TRDV1 and TRDJ1; D possibly matches TRDD2 or TRDD3 (6 bases each). The CDR3 sequence is 24 residues long. Trimming took off 4 bases at V and 0 bases at J, with 39 bases between the two ends. Germline V lookup: CDR1 TSWWSYY, CDR2 QGS. The CDR3 region is CALGVSPTAAVLGVLPYYTDKLIF. The DNA of the CDR3 is TGTGCTCTTGGGGTAAGTCCTACGGCGGCCGTACTGGGAGTTCTCCCCTATTACACCGATAAACTCATCTTT.

This clone was observed a few times. V usage is TRDV1 and J usage is TRDJ1; 9 nucleotides line up with TRDD3. CDR3 length equals 21 residues. The V and J ends lost 4 bases and 0 bases, in that order; junction bases with no gene match: 21. Germline loops: CDR1 TSWWSYY, CDR2 QGS. This CDR3 is CALGGTSYWGSSVLYTDKLIF. The CDR3 nucleotides are TGTGCTCTTGGGGGCACCTCTTACTGGGGGAGTTCTGTGCTCTACACCGATAAACTCATCTTT.

In this sample, this clone turned up a few times. This chain links TRDV1 with TRDJ1, with TRDD3 matching over 8 bases. V lost 0 bases and J lost 2; bases outside the gene matches: 29. Germline CDR1 is TSWWSYY and CDR2 is QGS. This CDR3 spans 24 amino acids. CDR3 DNA: TGTGCTCTTGGGGAACTAGAGGCTACGATCCCCGGGGATACTTGTAGACCTGGTACCGATAAACTCATCTTT. This gives the protein CALGELEATIPGDTCRPGTDKLIF.

The chain uses TRDV1 and TRDJ1; 13 bases agree with TRDD3. This CDR3 spans 17 amino acids. Germline CDR1 is TSWWSYY and CDR2 is QGS. With V trimmed by 8 bases and J by 4 bases, 13 bases remained unmatched. The CDR3 DNA follows: TGTGCTCTTACCCCCGTACTGGGGGATACGGTCAGCGATAAACTCATCTTT. Protein product: CALTPVLGDTVSDKLIF.

The chain has TRDV1 and TRDJ1; TRDD3 matches at 9 bases. J gave up 0 bases and V 2 bases, and 13 bases lay outside the gene matches. This CDR3 contains 19 residues. Germline CDR1 reads TSWWSYY; CDR2 reads QGS. CDR3 amino acids: CALGERKSGWGIYTDKLIF. The CDR3 region has the DNA TGTGCTCTTGGGGAAAGGAAATCGGGCTGGGGGATTTACACCGATAAACTCATCTTT.

The chain employs TRDV1 and TRDJ1; D remains ambiguous. The CDR3 extends over 17 amino acids. Germline CDR1 reads TSWWSYY; CDR2 reads QGS. Trimming removed 1 base at V and 0 bases at J, with 15 bases between. The CDR3 here is CALGEQSKDLYTDKLIF. CDR3 bases: TGTGCTCTTGGGGAACAAAGTAAGGACTTGTACACCGATAAACTCATCTTT.

The chain couples TRDV1 to TRDJ1, with a tentative D call TRDD3 (5 bases). The germline V gene has CDR1 TSWWSYY and CDR2 QGS. The CDR3 has 16 amino acids. The ends were cut back, 5 bases at V and 0 bases at J, with 16 bases in the middle. Here the CDR3 DNA reads TGTGCTCTTGGGCCACGGGGAGGGGTTTACACCGATAAACTCATCTTT. Translating it yields CALGPRGGVYTDKLIF.

This chain uses TRDV1 with TRDJ1; TRDD3 aligns across 13 bases. The CDR3 contains 17 residues. V shed 3 bases, J shed 2 bases, and the junction held 6 bases outside the gene matches. CDR1 and CDR2 from the germline V gene are TSWWSYY and QGS. In nucleotides, the CDR3 is TGTGCTCTTGGGGACGGACTGGGGGATACGACAACCGATAAACTCATCTTT. As protein: CALGDGLGDTTTDKLIF.

V and J are TRDV1 and TRDJ1; D might be TRDD2 (6 bases). The germline V and J ends were trimmed by 2 bases and 0 bases, with 22 bases remaining between them. The CDR3 spans 19 residues. CDR1 is TSWWSYY, CDR2 QGS, per germline. CDR3 sequence reads: CALGETFPGRIPYTDKLIF. The CDR3 DNA is TGTGCTCTTGGGGAAACCTTCCCAGGACGGATTCCTTACACCGATAAACTCATCTTT.